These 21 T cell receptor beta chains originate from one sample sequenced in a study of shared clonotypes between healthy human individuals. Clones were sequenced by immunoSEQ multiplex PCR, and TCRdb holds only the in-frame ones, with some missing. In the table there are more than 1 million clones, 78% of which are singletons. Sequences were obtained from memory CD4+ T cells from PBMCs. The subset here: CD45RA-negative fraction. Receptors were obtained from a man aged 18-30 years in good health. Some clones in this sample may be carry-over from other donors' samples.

The CDR3 DNA is TGTGCCTGCCAGGTGGGGAGAGGCTATGGCTACACCTTC. This encodes CACQVGRGYGYTF. The chain combines TRBV30 with TRBJ1-2, with D uncertain. Trimming removed 6 bases from V and 4 bases from J, with 15 bases in between. From germline, CDR1 is GTSNPN and CDR2 SVGIG (reference sequence). This CDR3 comprises 13 residues. Full variable domain (outside the CDR3, taken from reference TRBV30 and TRBJ1-2): SQTIHQWPATLVQPVGSPLSLECTVEGTSNPNLYWYRQAAGRGLQLLFYSVGIGQISSEVPQNLSASRPQDRQFILSSKKLLLSDSGFYLCACQVGRGYGYTFGSGTRLTVV.

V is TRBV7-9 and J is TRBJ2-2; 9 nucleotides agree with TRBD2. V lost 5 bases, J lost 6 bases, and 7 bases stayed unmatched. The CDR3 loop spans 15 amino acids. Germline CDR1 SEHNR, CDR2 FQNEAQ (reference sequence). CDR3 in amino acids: CASSTVAGAPGELFF. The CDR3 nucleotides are TGTGCCAGCAGCACCGTAGCGGGAGCCCCCGGGGAGCTGTTTTTT.

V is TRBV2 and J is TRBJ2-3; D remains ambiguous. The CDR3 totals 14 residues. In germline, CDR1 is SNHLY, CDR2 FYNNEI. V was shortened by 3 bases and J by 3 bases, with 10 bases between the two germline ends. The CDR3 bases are TGTGCCAGCAGTGAGCCCCTCGGGACAGATACGCAGTATTTT. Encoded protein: CASSEPLGTDTQYF.

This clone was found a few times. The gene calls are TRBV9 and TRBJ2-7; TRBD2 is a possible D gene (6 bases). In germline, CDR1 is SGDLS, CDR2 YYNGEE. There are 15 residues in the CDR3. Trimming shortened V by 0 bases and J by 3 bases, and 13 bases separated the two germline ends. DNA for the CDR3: TGTGCCAGCAGCGTAGCCGGGGGAACGAACTACGAGCAGTACTTC. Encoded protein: CASSVAGGTNYEQYF. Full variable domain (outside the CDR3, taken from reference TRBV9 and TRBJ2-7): DSGVTQTPKHLITATGQRVTLRCSPRSGDLSVYWYQQSLDQGLQFLIQYYNGEERAKGNILERFSAQQFPDLHSELNLSSLELGDSALYFCASSVAGGTNYEQYFGPGTRLTVT.

The CDR3 bases are TGTGCCAGCAGTGTTTTTGGGACGGGGCTCTACGAGCAGTACTTC. Translated: CASSVFGTGLYEQYF. The genes are TRBV6-1 and TRBJ2-7, with D tentatively TRBD1 or TRBD2 (5 bases each). Germline assignment: CDR1 MNHNS and CDR2 SASEGT. This CDR3 region has 15 residues. V was clipped by 4 bases and J by 3 bases, with 16 bases between them.

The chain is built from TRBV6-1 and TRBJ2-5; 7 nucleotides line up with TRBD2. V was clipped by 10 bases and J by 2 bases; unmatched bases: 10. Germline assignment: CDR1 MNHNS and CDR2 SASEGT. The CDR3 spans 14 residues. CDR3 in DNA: TGTGCCACCAGGAGGGAGGGTTGGCAAGAGACCCAGTACTTC. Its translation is CATRREGWQETQYF.

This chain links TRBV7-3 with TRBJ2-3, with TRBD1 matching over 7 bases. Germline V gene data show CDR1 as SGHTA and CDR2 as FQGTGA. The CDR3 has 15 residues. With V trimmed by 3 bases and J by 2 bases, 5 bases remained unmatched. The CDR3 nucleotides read TGTGCCAGCAGCTTGACAGGGCCCCCCACAGATACGCAGTATTTT. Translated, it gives CASSLTGPPTDTQYF.

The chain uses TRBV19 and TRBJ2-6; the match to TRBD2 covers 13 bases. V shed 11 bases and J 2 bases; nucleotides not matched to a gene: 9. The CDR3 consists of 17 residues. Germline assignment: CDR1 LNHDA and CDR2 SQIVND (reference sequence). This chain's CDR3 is CAAQGLAGQAGANVLTF. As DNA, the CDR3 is TGTGCCGCTCAGGGACTAGCGGGACAGGCTGGGGCCAACGTCCTGACTTTC.

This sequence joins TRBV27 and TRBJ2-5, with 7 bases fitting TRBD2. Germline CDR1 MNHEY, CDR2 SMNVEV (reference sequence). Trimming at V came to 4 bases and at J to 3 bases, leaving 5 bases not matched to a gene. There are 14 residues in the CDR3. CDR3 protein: CASSSRGGEETQYF. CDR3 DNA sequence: TGTGCCAGCAGTTCCCGGGGAGGGGAAGAGACCCAGTACTTC.

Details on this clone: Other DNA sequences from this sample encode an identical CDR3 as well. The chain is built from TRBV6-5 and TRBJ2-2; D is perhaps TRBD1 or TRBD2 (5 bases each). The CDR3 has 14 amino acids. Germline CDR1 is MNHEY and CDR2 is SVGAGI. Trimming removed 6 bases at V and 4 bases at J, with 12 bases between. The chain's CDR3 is CASRRGARTGELFF. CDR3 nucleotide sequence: TGTGCCAGCAGGAGGGGTGCGCGCACCGGGGAGCTGTTTTTT.

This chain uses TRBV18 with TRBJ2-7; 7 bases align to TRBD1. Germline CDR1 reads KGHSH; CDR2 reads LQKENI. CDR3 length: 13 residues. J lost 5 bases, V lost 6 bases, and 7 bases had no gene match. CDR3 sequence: CASSRDRIDEQYF. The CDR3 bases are TGTGCCAGCTCCCGGGACAGAATCGACGAGCAGTACTTC.

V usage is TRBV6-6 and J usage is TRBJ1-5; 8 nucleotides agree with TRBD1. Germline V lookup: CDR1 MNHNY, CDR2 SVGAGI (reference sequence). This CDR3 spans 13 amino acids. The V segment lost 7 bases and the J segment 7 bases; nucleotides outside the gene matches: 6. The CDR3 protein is CASTPQGAQPQHF. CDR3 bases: TGTGCCAGCACTCCCCAGGGGGCCCAGCCCCAGCATTTT.

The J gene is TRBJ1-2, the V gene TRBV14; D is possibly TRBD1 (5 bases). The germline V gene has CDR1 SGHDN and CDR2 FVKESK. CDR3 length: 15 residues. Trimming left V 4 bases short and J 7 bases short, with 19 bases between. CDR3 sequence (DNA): TGTGCCAGCAGCCTTGCCGGGACCGCTCCTATTGGCTACACCTTC. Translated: CASSLAGTAPIGYTF.

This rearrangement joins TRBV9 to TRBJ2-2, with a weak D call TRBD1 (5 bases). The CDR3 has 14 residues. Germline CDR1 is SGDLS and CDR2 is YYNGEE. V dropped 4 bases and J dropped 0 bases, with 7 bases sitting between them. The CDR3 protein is CASSPTANTGELFF. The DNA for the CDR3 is TGTGCCAGCAGCCCGACAGCGAACACCGGGGAGCTGTTTTTT.

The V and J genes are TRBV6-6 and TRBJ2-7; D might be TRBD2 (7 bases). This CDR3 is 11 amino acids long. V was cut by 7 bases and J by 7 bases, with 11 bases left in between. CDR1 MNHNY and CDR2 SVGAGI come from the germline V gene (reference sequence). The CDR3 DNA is TGTGCCAGCAAGGGGGGGTCGGAGCAGTACTTC. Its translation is CASKGGSEQYF.

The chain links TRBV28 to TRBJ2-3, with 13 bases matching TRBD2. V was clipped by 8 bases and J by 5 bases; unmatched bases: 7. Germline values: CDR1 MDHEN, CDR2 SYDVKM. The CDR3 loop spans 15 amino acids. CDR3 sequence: CASRTSGRKGDTQYF. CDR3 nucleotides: TGTGCCAGCCGGACTAGCGGGAGAAAAGGAGATACGCAGTATTTT. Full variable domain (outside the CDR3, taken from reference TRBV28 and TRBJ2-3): DVKVTQSSRYLVKRTGEKVFLECVQDMDHENMFWYRQDPGLGLRLIYFSYDVKMKEKGDIPEGYSVSREKKERFSLILESASTNQTSMYLCASRTSGRKGDTQYFGPGTRLTVL.

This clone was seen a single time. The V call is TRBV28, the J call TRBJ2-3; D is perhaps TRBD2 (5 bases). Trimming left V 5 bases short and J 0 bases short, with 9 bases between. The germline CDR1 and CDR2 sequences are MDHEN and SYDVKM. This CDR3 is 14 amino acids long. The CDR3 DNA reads TGTGCCAGCAGTAGCGGACCAAGCACAGATACGCAGTATTTT. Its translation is CASSSGPSTDTQYF. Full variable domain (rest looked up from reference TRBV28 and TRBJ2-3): DVKVTQSSRYLVKRTGEKVFLECVQDMDHENMFWYRQDPGLGLRLIYFSYDVKMKEKGDIPEGYSVSREKKERFSLILESASTNQTSMYLCASSSGPSTDTQYFGPGTRLTVL.

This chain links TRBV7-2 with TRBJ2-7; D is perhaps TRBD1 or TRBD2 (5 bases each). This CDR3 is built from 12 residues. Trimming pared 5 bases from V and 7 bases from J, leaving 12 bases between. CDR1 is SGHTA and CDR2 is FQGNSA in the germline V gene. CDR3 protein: CASSPDSGEQYF. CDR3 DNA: TGTGCCAGCAGCCCCGACAGCGGAGAGCAGTACTTC.

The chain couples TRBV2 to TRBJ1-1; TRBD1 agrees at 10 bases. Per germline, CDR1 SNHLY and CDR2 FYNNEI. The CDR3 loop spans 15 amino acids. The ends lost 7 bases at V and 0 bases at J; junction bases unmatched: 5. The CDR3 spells CASIRTGGMNTEAFF. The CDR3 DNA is TGTGCCAGCATTCGGACAGGGGGGATGAACACTGAAGCTTTCTTT.

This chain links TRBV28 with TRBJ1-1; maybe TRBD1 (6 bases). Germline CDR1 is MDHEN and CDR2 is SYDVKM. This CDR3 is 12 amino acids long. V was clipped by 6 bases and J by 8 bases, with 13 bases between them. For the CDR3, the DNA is TGTGCCAGCAGCCCCGGACAGATCGAAGCTTTCTTT. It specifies CASSPGQIEAFF. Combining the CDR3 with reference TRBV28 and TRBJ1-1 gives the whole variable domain DVKVTQSSRYLVKRTGEKVFLECVQDMDHENMFWYRQDPGLGLRLIYFSYDVKMKEKGDIPEGYSVSREKKERFSLILESASTNQTSMYLCASSPGQIEAFFGQGTRLTVV.

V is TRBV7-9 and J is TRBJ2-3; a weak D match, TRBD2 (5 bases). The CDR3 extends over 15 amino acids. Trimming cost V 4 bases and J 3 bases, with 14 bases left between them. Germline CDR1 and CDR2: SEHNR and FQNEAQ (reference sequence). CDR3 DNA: TGTGCCAGCAGCTCAGGACCAAGAGGGACAGATACGCAGTATTTT. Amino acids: CASSSGPRGTDTQYF.